The 30 T cell receptor beta chains in this list originate from one sample, sequenced in a study of cytotoxic CD8 clonotypes in ibrutinib-treated CLL (dated by TCRdb to the early 2020s). Receptor amplification or capture employed the immunoSEQ multiplex PCR assay. TCRdb holds this immuneACCESS table with in-frame rearrangements only. Some clones are missing; in checked studies, unresolved V genes explain under half, and the rest has no known cause. A total of about 140,000 clones appear in this sample, around 82% of them only once. The ten largest clones represent less than 9% of the sample. The sample in question was PBMCs, obtained after 36 months of ibrutinib treatment. These TCRs come from a human donor with chronic lymphocytic leukemia.

V gene TRBV18 combines with J gene TRBJ1-1, with D tentatively TRBD1 (5 bases). V was cut by 4 bases and J by 0 bases, with 6 bases left in between. The CDR3 has 13 residues. Germline CDR1 KGHSH, CDR2 LQKENI. DNA for the CDR3: TGTGCCAGCTCACGGGGCCTGAACACTGAAGCTTTCTTT. This gives the protein CASSRGLNTEAFF. Looking up the rest from reference TRBV18 and TRBJ1-1 gives the full variable domain: NAGVMQNPRHLVRRRGQEARLRCSPMKGHSHVYWYRQLPEEGLKFMVYLQKENIIDESGMPKERFSAEFPKEGPSILRIQQVVRGDSAAYFCASSRGLNTEAFFGQGTRLTVV.

The J gene is TRBJ1-1, the V gene TRBV18; 7 bases map to TRBD1. This CDR3 has 15 amino acids. In germline, CDR1 is KGHSH, CDR2 LQKENI. V was pared by 2 bases and J by 4 bases, with 7 bases of the junction left unmatched. DNA for the CDR3: TGTGCCAGCTCACCAGGGGTTCAGGGGGTCACTGAAGCTTTCTTT. Protein product: CASSPGVQGVTEAFF.

The chain uses TRBV7-9 and TRBJ2-1, with TRBD2 as a possible D gene (5 bases). The CDR3 is 14 residues long. Germline values: CDR1 SEHNR, CDR2 FQNEAQ (reference sequence). Trimming removed 5 bases from V and 1 base from J, with 9 bases in between. The CDR3 region has the DNA TGTGCCAGCAGCAATCTAGCTTCCTACAATGAGCAGTTCTTC. Translated, it gives CASSNLASYNEQFF. The full variable domain, with the rest looked up from reference TRBV7-9 and TRBJ2-1, is DTGVSQNPRHKITKRGQNVTFRCDPISEHNRLYWYRQTLGQGPEFLTYFQNEAQLEKSRLLSDRFSAERPKGSFSTLEIQRTEQGDSAMYLCASSNLASYNEQFFGPGTRLTVL.

The chain joins TRBV10-3 to TRBJ2-7; D ambiguous. The ends were cut back, 8 bases at V and 0 bases at J, with 11 bases in the middle. The CDR3 is made up of 13 amino acids. CDR1 and CDR2 (germline): ENHRY, SYGVKD. The CDR3 nucleotides read TGTGCCATCCTGAACGCCGACTCCTACGAGCAGTACTTC. As protein: CAILNADSYEQYF.

A few counts support this clone. The chain links TRBV5-4 to TRBJ1-1; 7 nucleotides match TRBD1. With V trimmed by 3 bases and J by 1 base, 6 bases remained unmatched. Germline V lookup: CDR1 SGHNT, CDR2 YYREEE (reference sequence). The CDR3 runs 15 residues. The CDR3 sequence: CASSSRQGSNTEAFF. CDR3 bases: TGTGCCAGCAGCTCCCGACAGGGATCGAACACTGAAGCTTTCTTT.

This clone was counted between two and nine times. The V call is TRBV13, the J call TRBJ2-3; no reliable D call. Germline V gene lookup returns CDR1 PRHDT and CDR2 FYEKMQ (reference sequence). Between the trimmed V and J ends, which lost 8 bases and 0 bases, there was a span of 6 bases. This CDR3 contains 12 residues. The CDR3 DNA reads TGTGCCAGCCGCGGTAGCACAGATACGCAGTATTTT. Translated: CASRGSTDTQYF.

The chain recombines TRBV9 with TRBJ2-7, with D possibly called TRBD1 or TRBD2 (5 bases each). The CDR3 has 14 amino acids. The germline V gene has CDR1 SGDLS and CDR2 YYNGEE. V was shortened by 3 bases and J by 5 bases, with 15 bases between the two germline ends. As DNA, the CDR3 is TGTGCCAGCAGCGGGGGAAGGGGACGTCACGAGCAGTACTTC. Amino acid sequence: CASSGGRGRHEQYF.

This clone was seen once. The chain employs TRBV11-2 and TRBJ2-1; D is perhaps TRBD1 (5 bases). The CDR3 is 14 amino acids. Trimming removed 2 bases from V and 8 bases from J, with 13 bases in between. Looked up from germline, CDR1 is SGHAT and CDR2 is FQNNGV. As DNA, the CDR3 is TGTGCCAGCAGCTTATACGTGGGGCGGCATGAGCAGTTCTTC. As protein: CASSLYVGRHEQFF.

This sequence joins TRBV7-9 and TRBJ1-4; the D gene is possibly TRBD1 (5 bases). V was clipped by 5 bases and J by 4 bases, with 11 bases between them. The CDR3 has 14 amino acids. CDR1 and CDR2 from the germline V gene are SEHNR and FQNEAQ (reference sequence). The CDR3, as DNA: TGTGCCAGCAGCGCAAGACAGCGTAATGAAAAACTGTTTTTT. Amino acids: CASSARQRNEKLFF.

This clone was seen more than once but under ten times. The chain has TRBV30 and TRBJ1-3; D unresolved. This CDR3 has 16 amino acids. V lost 0 bases to trimming and J lost 0 bases, with 12 bases between them. CDR1 is GTSNPN and CDR2 is SVGIG in the germline V gene (reference sequence). CDR3 residues: CAWSVTRQSSGNTIYF. CDR3 DNA sequence: TGTGCCTGGAGTGTAACCCGACAATCCTCTGGAAACACCATATATTTT.

This chain connects TRBV5-8 to TRBJ2-7, with 9 bases matching TRBD2. The germline V gene has CDR1 SGHTS and CDR2 YDEGEE. The junction had 5 bases not matched to a gene; V was cut back by 6 bases and J by 4 bases. This CDR3 region has 13 residues. As DNA, the CDR3 is TGTGCCAGCAAGCGGGGGGCGAGGTACGAGCAGTACTTC. This codes for CASKRGARYEQYF.

V gene TRBV2 combines with J gene TRBJ2-7, with D possibly TRBD2 on 5 matching bases. This CDR3 is 13 amino acids long. Trimming cost V 6 bases and J 2 bases, with 11 bases left between them. Germline CDR1 SNHLY, CDR2 FYNNEI. CDR3 nucleotides: TGTGCCAGCAGGGGCGGGCGGGCCTACGAGCAGTACTTC. As protein: CASRGGRAYEQYF.

A single count supports this clone. This rearrangement joins TRBV30 to TRBJ2-1, with 7 bases aligning to TRBD1. The CDR3 length is 16 residues. Germline CDR1 is GTSNPN and CDR2 is SVGIG (reference sequence). Losses at the gene ends were 0 bases for V and 7 bases for J; bases not matched to a gene: 12. CDR3 protein: CAWSVHWGQLNNEQFF. The CDR3 DNA sequence: TGTGCCTGGAGTGTACACTGGGGACAGTTGAATAATGAGCAGTTCTTC.

This clone was detected once. The chain combines TRBV5-1 with TRBJ1-1; tentatively, D is TRBD1 (6 bases). This CDR3 comprises 15 residues. The germline gives CDR1 SGHRS, CDR2 YFSETQ. The V and J ends lost 1 base and 3 bases respectively, with 13 bases between them. In DNA form, the CDR3 reads TGCGCCAGCAGCTTGTGGGGGGCTAGGGACACTGAAGCTTTCTTT. Translated: CASSLWGARDTEAFF.

For this clone: This same CDR3 is encoded by further DNA sequences in the sample. V is TRBV27 and J is TRBJ2-7; possible D gene TRBD2, 5 bases. CDR3 length: 13 amino acids. Trimming left V 3 bases short and J 3 bases short, with 9 bases between. Germline V gives CDR1 MNHEY, CDR2 SMNVEV (reference sequence). The DNA of the CDR3 is TGTGCCAGCAGTTTTGGTCGGGACTACGAGCAGTACTTC. Amino acid sequence: CASSFGRDYEQYF.

V gene TRBV5-6 combines with J gene TRBJ1-2, with TRBD1 as a possible D gene (5 bases). CDR3 length: 13 amino acids. V was cut by 6 bases and J by 4 bases, with 13 bases left in between. Germline V gene sequence: CDR1 SGHDT, CDR2 YYEEEE. The CDR3 is CASNPGGSYGYTF. DNA for the CDR3: TGTGCCAGCAATCCCGGGGGTAGCTATGGCTACACCTTC.

This chain uses TRBV6-5 with TRBJ2-3, with 9 bases aligning to TRBD1. Germline V lookup: CDR1 MNHEY, CDR2 SVGAGI. This CDR3 spans 14 amino acids. Germline trimming cut 6 bases from V and 3 bases from J; bases unmatched to any gene: 4. The CDR3 here is CASRETGGTDTQYF. CDR3 coding DNA: TGTGCCAGCAGGGAGACAGGGGGGACAGATACGCAGTATTTT.

The chain is built from TRBV30 and TRBJ2-7; 7 bases agree with TRBD2. CDR1 is GTSNPN, CDR2 SVGIG, per germline (reference sequence). This CDR3 is 14 amino acids long. V shed 7 bases, J shed 2 bases, and the junction held 11 bases outside the gene matches. The CDR3 coding sequence is TGTGCCTTCCAAAGGTGGCGGGAGCCCTACGAGCAGTACTTC. Its translation is CAFQRWREPYEQYF.

This sequence joins TRBV4-1 and TRBJ1-4; 9 nucleotides align to TRBD1. The CDR3 spans 15 residues. V gave up 4 bases and J gave up 7 bases; unmatched junction bases: 7. Germline loops: CDR1 MGHRA, CDR2 YSYEKL. Written as DNA, the CDR3 is TGCGCCAGCAGCCTACACGGGACAGGGTTTGAAAAACTGTTTTTT. Residues: CASSLHGTGFEKLFF.

This chain joins TRBV4-1 and TRBJ2-7, with D possibly matching TRBD2 (5 bases). V lost 1 base to trimming and J lost 3 bases, with 13 bases between them. The V gene's germline CDR1 is MGHRA and CDR2 YSYEKL. The CDR3 totals 15 residues. The DNA of the CDR3 is TGCGCCAGCAGCCAAGCATTGACGGGAAACTACGAGCAGTACTTC. Protein: CASSQALTGNYEQYF.

Only a few counts were recorded for this clone. The rearrangement joins TRBV29-1 to TRBJ1-5; tentatively, D is TRBD1 (6 bases). This CDR3 has 14 amino acids. Germline lookup yields CDR1 SQVTM and CDR2 ANQGSEA. Trimming removed 4 bases at V and 7 bases at J, with 17 bases between. The chain's CDR3 is CSVVTGNQRQPQHF. The CDR3 DNA reads as TGCAGCGTTGTCACAGGGAATCAGAGGCAGCCCCAGCATTTT.

As concerns this clone: The identical CDR3 is also encoded by other nucleotide sequences in the sample. V gene TRBV19 combines with J gene TRBJ1-4; the D is unclear. The V and J ends lost 1 base and 8 bases respectively, with 2 bases between them. The length of the CDR3 is 11 residues. Germline V CDR1 and CDR2: LNHDA, SQIVND (reference sequence). The CDR3 sequence: CASSIGEKLFF. CDR3 coding DNA: TGTGCCAGTAGTATAGGAGAAAAACTGTTTTTT.

This chain links TRBV10-3 with TRBJ2-5, with D possibly matching TRBD2 (6 bases). V lost 10 bases, J lost 3 bases, and 15 bases lay in between. The CDR3 extends over 13 amino acids. Looked up from germline, CDR1 is ENHRY and CDR2 is SYGVKD. In DNA form, the CDR3 reads TGTGCCACCGCTGGGGGGACCAAAGAGACCCAGTACTTC. This gives the protein CATAGGTKETQYF.

V and J are TRBV5-1 and TRBJ2-1, with TRBD2 matching 11 bases. This CDR3 region has 16 residues. Germline assignment: CDR1 SGHRS and CDR2 YFSETQ. V trimming: 4 bases; J trimming: 2 bases; junction bases outside the gene matches: 5. Here the CDR3 DNA reads TGCGCCAGCAGCCCCACTAGCGGGAGTACCTACAATGAGCAGTTCTTC. As protein: CASSPTSGSTYNEQFF.

The gene calls are TRBV21-1 and TRBJ2-5; the table's D call, TRBD1, was not checked against the DNA. TRBV21-1 is a pseudogene. The CDR3 is made up of 14 amino acids. CDR3 DNA: TGTGCCAGCAGCAAAGCAGGACAGCAAGAGACCCAGTACTTC. This gives the protein CASSKAGQQETQYF.

The CDR3 DNA sequence: TGCGCCAGCAGCCTTTTCGTGGCAGGGGGCAAATGGGGCTACAATGAGCAGTTCTTC. This codes for CASSLFVAGGKWGYNEQFF. The J gene is TRBJ2-1, the V gene TRBV4-1, with 8 bases fitting TRBD1. J was trimmed by 3 bases and V by 4 bases; bases with no gene match: 17. The CDR3 totals 19 residues. Per germline, CDR1 MGHRA and CDR2 YSYEKL.

Of note for this clone: Other nucleotide sequences in the sample specify the same CDR3. The J gene is TRBJ1-5, the V gene TRBV5-1, with 7 bases lining up with TRBD1. Germline CDR1 and CDR2: SGHRS and YFSETQ. The CDR3 sequence is 13 residues long. J gave up 5 bases and V 1 base, and 0 bases lay outside the gene matches. CDR3 coding DNA: TGCGCCAGCAGCTTGACAGGGGATCAGCCCCAGCATTTT. Translation: CASSLTGDQPQHF.

The CDR3 spells CASSCGGEEAFF. CDR3 bases: TGTGCCAGCAGCTGTGGAGGGGAGGAGGCTTTCTTT. The chain combines TRBV7-7 with TRBJ1-1, with a weak D call TRBD1 (5 bases). Trimming took off 4 bases at V and 11 bases at J, with 14 bases between the two ends. The length of the CDR3 is 12 residues. The V gene's germline CDR1 is SSHAT and CDR2 FNYEAQ (reference sequence).

V gene TRBV27 combines with J gene TRBJ2-1; D not certain. CDR3 size: 14 residues. Germline CDR1 and CDR2: MNHEY and SMNVEV (reference sequence). The V and J ends lost 4 bases and 6 bases respectively, with 13 bases between them. The CDR3 reads CASSSFEVPNEQFF. For the CDR3, the DNA is TGTGCCAGCAGTTCCTTTGAGGTCCCCAATGAGCAGTTCTTC.

The chain combines TRBV10-1 with TRBJ2-1; 7 bases match TRBD1. The CDR3 has 16 residues. The V segment lost 0 bases and the J segment 6 bases; nucleotides outside the gene matches: 8. The V gene's germline CDR1 is WNHNN and CDR2 SYGVQD (reference sequence). The CDR3 here is CASSESFRGRFNEQFF. The CDR3 coding sequence is TGCGCCAGCAGTGAGTCGTTTAGGGGGCGTTTCAATGAGCAGTTCTTC.